These T cell receptor beta chains were read from a single sample in a study of metastatic and nonmetastatic thyroid tumors. TCRdb redid the clone calls on the PCR reads using MiXCR. The sample shows 26,000 or so clones, around 16% of them seen only once. Sequenced sample: blood. The receptor set was obtained from a female donor with papillary thyroid cancer or a benign thyroid nodule (not recorded which). Some clones in this sample may be carry-over from other donors' samples. CDR3s include the opening cysteine and the closing phenylalanine or tryptophan. A D gene is named only where the DNA matches it firmly. The size entry is marked missing in some rows and otherwise reads once, few, many or a size class.

>16|-|-|TRBV5-4|TRBJ2-3
TGTGCCAGCAGCTTGTCCCTCTCTTCGCTCACAGATACGCAGTATTTT
CASSLSLSSLTDTQYF
>16|TRBD2|many|TRBV20-1|TRBJ2-3
TGCAGTGCTAGTACCCCACTAGCGGCTAGCACAGATACGCAGTATTTT
CSASTPLAASTDTQYF
>16|-|many|TRBV9|TRBJ2-5
TGTGCCAGCAGCGTGTCGGGGGGGACAGGCGAAGAGACCCAGTACTTC
CASSVSGGTGEETQYF
>18|-|few|TRBV24-1|TRBJ1-2
TGTGCCACCAGTGTGAGAGGGACACCTTTGTTTCTTGACTATGGCTACACCTTC
CATSVRGTPLFLDYGYTF
>12|-|-|TRBV20-1|TRBJ2-1
TGCAGTGCGGGCTGTTTTTACAATGAGCAGTTCTTC
CSAGCFYNEQFF
>17|TRBD2|many|TRBV25-1|TRBJ2-5
TGTGCCAGCAGTGAACCCACTAGCGGGAGAGGGCAAGAGACCCAGTACTTC
CASSEPTSGRGQETQYF
>14|-|many|TRBV12-3/TRBV12-4|TRBJ2-3
TGTGCCAGCAGTTTTCCCCCAAATGCAGATACGCAGTATTTT
CASSFPPNADTQYF
>13|-|many|TRBV9|TRBJ2-5
TGTGCCAGCAGCGTCCAACAGCAAGAGACCCAGTACTTC
CASSVQQQETQYF
>15|-|-|TRBV28|TRBJ1-1
TGTGCCAGCAGTTTATTGGGAGGGGTGAACACTGAAGCTTTCTTT
CASSLLGGVNTEAFF
>12|-|few|TRBV7-8|TRBJ2-2
TGTGCCAGCAGCAGGGGCGCCGGGGAGCTGTTTTTT
CASSRGAGELFF
>13|-|-|TRBV6-5|TRBJ1-2
TGTGCCAGCAGTTACGCAGGAAACTATGGCTACACCTTC
CASSYAGNYGYTF
>14|-|many|TRBV7-2|TRBJ2-2
TGTGCCAGCAGCTTAGTGTCGACCGTCGGGGAGCTGTTTTTT
CASSLVSTVGELFF
>14|-|-|TRBV18|TRBJ2-7
TGTGCCAGCTCACGGGGGGCGCAAACCTACGAGCAGTACTTC
CASSRGAQTYEQYF
>14|-|many|TRBV5-4|TRBJ2-3
TGTGCCAGCAGCTTGGGTGCTAGCACAGATACGCAGTATTTT
CASSLGASTDTQYF
>15|-|many|TRBV14|TRBJ1-2
TGTGCCAGCAGCCAAGTCGGCGGCTCTAACTATGGCTACACCTTC
CASSQVGGSNYGYTF